Detailed here is one TCR beta chain. The CDR3 loop spans 15 amino acids. V dropped 3 bases and J dropped 6 bases, with 16 bases sitting between them. Per germline, CDR1 ENHRY and CDR2 SYGVKD. The sample is drawn from a study of T-cell reconstitution after alpha-beta-depleted transplantation in children. The TCRbeta library incorporated unique molecular identifiers. One entry per CDR3 protein results from TCRdb running MiXCR on the PCR reads. The sample has almost 500,000 distinct CDR3 sequences; about an eighth are singletons. Here the sequenced sample was PBMCs from the stem cell graft donor, taken from the stem cell graft. This TCR was recovered from a human donor who donated a stem cell graft to a child with combined immunodeficiency. The chain carries TRBV10-3 and TRBJ2-3; D remains unclear. Here the CDR3 DNA reads TGTGCCATCAGTGAACCAAGGCTTATTGTGGATACGCAGTATTTT. Translation: CAISEPRLIVDTQYF.